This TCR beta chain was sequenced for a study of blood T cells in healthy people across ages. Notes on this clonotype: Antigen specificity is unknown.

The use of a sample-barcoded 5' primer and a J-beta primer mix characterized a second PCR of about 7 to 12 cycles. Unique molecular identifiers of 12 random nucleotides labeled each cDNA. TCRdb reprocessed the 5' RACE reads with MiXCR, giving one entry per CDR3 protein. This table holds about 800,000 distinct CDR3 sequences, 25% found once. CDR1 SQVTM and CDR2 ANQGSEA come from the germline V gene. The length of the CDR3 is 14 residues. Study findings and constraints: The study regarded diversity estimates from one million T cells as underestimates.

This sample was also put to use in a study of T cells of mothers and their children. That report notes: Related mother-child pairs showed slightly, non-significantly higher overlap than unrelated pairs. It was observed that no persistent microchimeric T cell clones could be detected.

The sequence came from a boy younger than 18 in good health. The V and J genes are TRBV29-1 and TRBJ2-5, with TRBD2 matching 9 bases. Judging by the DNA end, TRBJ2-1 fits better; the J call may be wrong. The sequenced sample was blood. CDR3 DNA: TGCAGCGTATCTCTAGCGGGACTAGTCAATGAGCAGTTCTTC. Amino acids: CSVSLAGLVNEQFF.